The next 2 T cell receptor beta chains were all read from a single sample in a study of radiation and T cells in renal cell carcinoma. Stated time point: baseline pretreatment blood. Treatment here: 15 Gy SBRT to primary tumor, nephrectomy 4 weeks later. Clones were read by immunoSEQ multiplex PCR, and TCRdb kept only the in-frame ones, dropping some. The data show 120,000 to 150,000 clones, less than 90% seen once. The source material was blood, sampled from a patient whose treatment included radiotherapy and nephrectomy. The receptors were sampled from an older woman with renal cell carcinoma.

This chain's CDR3 is CASSYSGAPNTQYF. DNA for the CDR3: TGTGCCAGCAGTTACTCGGGCGCCCCCAATACGCAGTATTTT. The chain recombines TRBV6-6 with TRBJ2-3, with unresolved D. The germline V gene has CDR1 MNHNY and CDR2 SVGAGI (reference sequence). The CDR3 sequence is 14 residues long. The V end lost 0 bases, the J end lost 7 bases, and 11 bases lay between the germline ends.

The chain uses TRBV6-6 and TRBJ2-7, with a tentative D call TRBD1 (5 bases). The length of the CDR3 is 13 residues. CDR1 and CDR2 (germline): MNHNY, SVGAGI (reference sequence). The V gene lost 2 bases and the J gene lost 4 bases, with 9 bases spanning the gap. The CDR3 DNA reads TGTGCCAGCAGTTACCCCCAGGGTTACGAGCAGTACTTC. Translating gives CASSYPQGYEQYF.